Sequencing of this T cell receptor beta chain was carried out in a study of blood T cell repertoires in COVID-19. In the study overall: Some COVID-19 samples were acute and others convalescent; all came from the United States, Italy and Spain. From T cells, B-cell-depleted T cells, or PBMCs came the material, which was cDNA or gDNA.

This CDR3 is 15 amino acids long. V lost 2 bases and J lost 7; bases outside the gene matches: 11. Germline V gene lookup returns CDR1 LGHDT and CDR2 YNNKEL (reference sequence). Original handling: Quantification of nucleated cells was approximated via reference gene primer amplification. The method was immunoSEQ multiplex PCR; TCRdb's version includes in-frame clones alone and lacks a portion of them. The V and J calls and clone size were taken over from that table, and D and trimming were inferred from the DNA. The top ten hold about 4.5% of the sample, which has 77,000 or so clones, about 90% seen once. This clone was seen a few times.

The sequence derives from a man in his fifties or sixties with active COVID-19. Input material: peripheral blood. The chain links TRBV3-1 (or the pseudogene TRBV3-2) to TRBJ2-7, with 7 bases identical to TRBD1. The DNA for the CDR3 is TGTGCCAGCAGCCAACCGGGACAGCAAGGTCGGGAGCAGTACTTC. This translates into CASSQPGQQGREQYF.